These 28 T cell receptor beta chains were sequenced from one sample in a study of EBV T-cell therapy then PD-1 blockade in nasopharyngeal carcinoma. No antigens are known for them. Treatment: AdE1-LMPpoly-expanded autologous EBV-specific T-cell therapy followed by anti-PD-1 nivolumab. Produced via immunoSEQ multiplex PCR; TCRdb's table is partial and in-frame only. The table shows approximately 15,000 clones, with roughly 80% occurring only once. This sample comprised CD8+ T cells from blood, obtained around day 100 from a patient whose treatment included autologous EBV-specific T cells and nivolumab. All receptors come from a man aged 35 to 55 with nasopharyngeal carcinoma.

This clone appeared a single time. The chain joins TRBV9 to TRBJ2-3, with TRBD2 as a possible D gene (5 bases). From germline, CDR1 is SGDLS and CDR2 YYNGEE. Trimming removed 4 bases at V and 0 bases at J, with 9 bases between. The CDR3 extends over 14 amino acids. The CDR3 is CASSPEGSTDTQYF. DNA for the CDR3: TGTGCCAGCAGCCCAGAGGGAAGCACAGATACGCAGTATTTT.

The chain joins TRBV7-8 to TRBJ2-1; D is unclear. The CDR3 covers 19 residues. The germline V gene has CDR1 SGHVS and CDR2 FQNEAQ. The V gene lost 4 bases and the J gene lost 7 bases, with 29 bases spanning the gap. CDR3 sequence: CASSSLLSWLELLENEQFF. The CDR3 region has the DNA TGTGCCAGCAGCTCCCTCCTGTCCTGGCTAGAGCTGTTGGAGAATGAGCAGTTCTTC.

The V gene is TRBV28, the J gene TRBJ1-1; 7 bases fit TRBD1. The V and J ends lost 5 bases and 5 bases, in that order; junction bases with no gene match: 5. There are 13 residues in the CDR3. Germline CDR1 reads MDHEN; CDR2 reads SYDVKM. The CDR3 region has the DNA TGTGCCAGCAGTCACAGGGGTGGTACTGAAGCTTTCTTT. Its protein is CASSHRGGTEAFF.

The chain couples TRBV6-5 to TRBJ2-1, with 13 bases fitting TRBD2. The CDR3 length is 15 residues. After removal of 6 bases from V and 8 bases from J, the junction contained 7 bases not matched to a gene. CDR1 MNHEY and CDR2 SVGAGI come from the germline V gene. The DNA of the CDR3 is TGTGCCAGCAGCACTAGCGGGGGGGCCACGGATGAGCAGTTCTTC. Its protein is CASSTSGGATDEQFF.

This chain joins TRBV6-2 or TRBV6-3 and TRBJ2-7, with TRBD2 identical over 11 bases. The V gene end was trimmed by 2 bases and the J gene end by 6 bases; junction bases not matched to a gene: 6. The CDR3 is 15 amino acids. CDR1 is MNHEY, CDR2 SVGEGT, per germline. DNA of the CDR3: TGTGCCAGCAGTTACCTTAGCGGGGGGGCCGGCGAGCAGTACTTC. It yields the protein CASSYLSGGAGEQYF.

This clone has more than one count but fewer than ten. The genes are TRBV7-2 and TRBJ1-6; TRBD1 is a possible D gene (5 bases). CDR3 length: 16 amino acids. V was shortened by 1 base and J by 4 bases, with 11 bases between the two germline ends. CDR1 is SGHTA and CDR2 is FQGNSA in the germline V gene. In nucleotides, the CDR3 is TGTGCCAGCAGCTTAGATGAAGGGGCTTATAATTCACCCCTCCACTTT. Its protein is CASSLDEGAYNSPLHF.

V is TRBV30 and J is TRBJ2-1, with D possibly TRBD1 on 6 matching bases. This CDR3 is built from 13 residues. Germline V gene data show CDR1 as GTSNPN and CDR2 as SVGIG (reference sequence). Trimming cost V 3 bases and J 3 bases, with 9 bases left between them. The CDR3 DNA sequence: TGTGCCTGGAGCCGGGACATCTACAATGAGCAGTTCTTC. Translated, it gives CAWSRDIYNEQFF.

The chain is built from TRBV2 and TRBJ1-3; D may be TRBD1 (6 bases). Trimming pared 7 bases from V and 0 bases from J, leaving 22 bases between. There are 18 residues in the CDR3. Germline V lookup: CDR1 SNHLY, CDR2 FYNNEI. CDR3 amino acids: CASNLIPGQLNSGNTIYF. CDR3 bases: TGTGCCAGCAACCTCATTCCGGGACAACTAAACTCTGGAAACACCATATATTTT.

This chain joins TRBV19 and TRBJ2-2, with D tentatively TRBD2 (7 bases). The CDR3 has 16 residues. V lost 5 bases, J lost 8 bases, and 21 bases lay in between. Germline lookup yields CDR1 LNHDA and CDR2 SQIVND (reference sequence). As DNA, the CDR3 is TGTGCCAGTAGTCCCCTCGGGCGGGGGCAGGGAGGGGAGCTGTTTTTT. Amino acid sequence: CASSPLGRGQGGELFF.

J is TRBJ2-6 and V is TRBV10-3; a possible D gene is TRBD2 (6 bases). The germline V gene has CDR1 ENHRY and CDR2 SYGVKD. Trimming left V 11 bases short and J 2 bases short, with 22 bases between. CDR3 length: 17 residues. As DNA, the CDR3 is TGTGCCTCTAAGGAGGGGTTGGCCCCTGCTGGGGCCAACGTCCTGACTTTC. This sequence encodes CASKEGLAPAGANVLTF.

This chain uses TRBV6-1 with TRBJ2-7, with D tentatively TRBD2 (7 bases). The CDR3 consists of 15 residues. Between the trimmed V and J ends, which lost 0 bases and 2 bases, there was a span of 11 bases. The V gene's germline CDR1 is MNHNS and CDR2 SASEGT. The CDR3 protein is CASSEAWGGPYEQYF. CDR3 nucleotide sequence: TGTGCCAGCAGTGAAGCATGGGGGGGCCCCTACGAGCAGTACTTC.

The chain uses TRBV30 and TRBJ2-2; D gene uncertain. The ends were cut back, 4 bases at V and 5 bases at J, with 14 bases in the middle. The CDR3 contains 14 residues. CDR1 is GTSNPN and CDR2 is SVGIG in the germline V gene (reference sequence). This chain's CDR3 is CAWNVLIETGELFF. As DNA, the CDR3 is TGTGCCTGGAACGTACTCATAGAAACCGGGGAGCTGTTTTTT. The entire variable domain, with the rest obtained from reference TRBV30 and TRBJ2-2, is as follows: SQTIHQWPATLVQPVGSPLSLECTVEGTSNPNLYWYRQAAGRGLQLLFYSVGIGQISSEVPQNLSASRPQDRQFILSSKKLLLSDSGFYLCAWNVLIETGELFFGEGSRLTVL.

The chain links TRBV5-5 to TRBJ2-5; D uncertain. V lost 3 bases to trimming and J lost 5 bases, with 8 bases between them. Looked up from germline, CDR1 is SGHKS and CDR2 is YYEKEE (reference sequence). The CDR3 consists of 12 residues. CDR3 residues: CASSSTWETQYF. CDR3 sequence (DNA): TGTGCCAGCAGCTCGACCTGGGAGACCCAGTACTTC.

The CDR3 loop is CASSQRQGRNSYEQYF. The CDR3 bases are TGTGCCAGCAGCCAACGACAGGGAAGGAACTCCTACGAGCAGTACTTC. The V call is TRBV14, the J call TRBJ2-7, with 7 nucleotides matching TRBD1. CDR1 is SGHDN, CDR2 FVKESK, per germline. V trimming: 2 bases; J trimming: 0 bases; junction bases outside the gene matches: 7. This CDR3 comprises 16 residues.

V and J are TRBV21-1 and TRBJ1-6. TRBV21-1 is a listed pseudogene. The length of the CDR3 is 17 residues. The CDR3 reads CASSKERRKRDNSPLHF. In DNA, the CDR3 is TGTGCCAGCAGCAAAGAGAGAAGGAAAAGGGATAATTCACCCCTCCACTTT.

This sequence joins TRBV4-2 and TRBJ2-1, with 7 positions matching TRBD2. Germline values: CDR1 LGHNA, CDR2 YNFKEQ. Unmatched junction bases numbered 8, after V lost 2 bases and J lost 10 bases. The CDR3 covers 14 residues. The CDR3 DNA follows: TGTGCCAGCAGCCAACCGGGACTATTCCCCGAGCAGTTCTTC. Residues: CASSQPGLFPEQFF.

The chain is built from TRBV11-2 and TRBJ1-2; no clear D gene. The CDR3 length is 14 residues. Germline V gives CDR1 SGHAT, CDR2 FQNNGV. Deletions cut 4 bases from V and 4 bases from J, with 13 bases between. The CDR3 is CASSYLPTGYGYTF. DNA of the CDR3: TGTGCCAGCAGCTATCTGCCCACGGGCTATGGCTACACCTTC. The full variable domain, with the rest looked up from reference TRBV11-2 and TRBJ1-2, is EAGVAQSPRYKIIEKRQSVAFWCNPISGHATLYWYQQILGQGPKLLIQFQNNGVVDDSQLPKDRFSAERLKGVDSTLKIQPAKLEDSAVYLCASSYLPTGYGYTFGSGTRLTVV.

The genes are TRBV19 and TRBJ2-7, with D unclear. The germline gives CDR1 LNHDA, CDR2 SQIVND (reference sequence). Trimming removed 4 bases from V and 3 bases from J, with 4 bases in between. The CDR3 is 11 amino acids. In nucleotides, the CDR3 is TGTGCCAGTAGTACGGGCTACGAGCAGTACTTC. It is translated as CASSTGYEQYF. Full variable domain (missing parts from reference TRBV19 and TRBJ2-7): DGGITQSPKYLFRKEGQNVTLSCEQNLNHDAMYWYRQDPGQGLRLIYYSQIVNDFQKGDIAEGYSVSREKKESFPLTVTSAQKNPTAFYLCASSTGYEQYFGPGTRLTVT.

This chain uses TRBV4-1 with TRBJ2-7; 7 bases are a match to TRBD1. Unmatched junction bases numbered 11, after V lost 6 bases and J lost 6 bases. This CDR3 contains 14 residues. From germline, CDR1 is MGHRA and CDR2 YSYEKL. The DNA of the CDR3 is TGCGCCAGCAGTGCCGGGACAGCCCTTGGCGAGCAGTACTTC. Its protein is CASSAGTALGEQYF.

With regard to this clone: The junction departs from the called germline gene at one end, perhaps through a read error. J is TRBJ1-4 and V is TRBV3-1 (or the pseudogene TRBV3-2); the D is unclear. Germline CDR1 is LGHDT and CDR2 is YNNKEL (reference sequence). CDR3 length equals 12 residues. The CDR3 DNA is TGTGCCAGCAGCCAAGATCAAGACACGGCCCGTTTT. Translating it yields CASSQDQDTARF.

This chain uses TRBV7-6 with TRBJ1-5; TRBD1 matches 10 bases. Germline V lookup: CDR1 SGHVS, CDR2 FNYEAQ. V trimming: 5 bases; J trimming: 7 bases; junction bases outside the gene matches: 8. CDR3 length: 15 residues. The CDR3 reads CASSPGTGVRQPQHF. The CDR3 DNA sequence: TGTGCCAGCAGCCCCGGGACAGGGGTTCGGCAGCCCCAGCATTTT.

The chain carries TRBV6-4 and TRBJ1-2; maybe TRBD1 (6 bases). The V end lost 5 bases, the J end lost 3 bases, and 16 bases lay between the germline ends. This CDR3 contains 15 residues. CDR1 and CDR2 from the germline V gene are MRHNA and SNTAGT. The CDR3 protein is CASSPRAGEYYGYTF. The CDR3, as DNA: TGTGCCAGCAGTCCCCGGGCAGGGGAGTACTATGGCTACACCTTC.

The chain uses TRBV7-8 and TRBJ1-5; tentatively, D is TRBD1 (6 bases). The V gene's germline CDR1 is SGHVS and CDR2 FQNEAQ. The CDR3 runs to 15 residues. V dropped 5 bases and J dropped 0 bases, with 11 bases sitting between them. CDR3 loop: CASSTGFGSNQPQHF. CDR3 DNA: TGTGCCAGCAGCACAGGGTTCGGTAGCAATCAGCCCCAGCATTTT. Supplemented by reference TRBV7-8 and TRBJ1-5, the full variable domain reads GAGVSQSPRYKVAKRGQDVALRCDPISGHVSLFWYQQALGQGPEFLTYFQNEAQLDKSGLPSDRFFAERPEGSVSTLKIQRTQQEDSAVYLCASSTGFGSNQPQHFGDGTRLSIL.

This sequence joins TRBV27 and TRBJ2-3; the match to TRBD2 covers 7 bases. This CDR3 comprises 15 residues. Germline V lookup: CDR1 MNHEY, CDR2 SMNVEV (reference sequence). V gave up 3 bases and J gave up 4 bases; unmatched junction bases: 7. The CDR3 sequence is CASSLGTTGADTQYF. The CDR3 DNA reads TGTGCCAGCAGTTTGGGGACTACGGGGGCAGATACGCAGTATTTT.

The chain links TRBV21-1 to TRBJ2-1; the tabulated D call, TRBD2, remains unverified against the DNA. TRBV21-1 is listed as a pseudogene. The CDR3 extends over 16 amino acids. CDR3 bases: TGTGCCAGCAGCAAAGAGAGACTAGCGGGGGGGAATGAGCAGTTCTTC. It encodes CASSKERLAGGNEQFF.

The chain's CDR3 is CASSSGGGWNEQFF. The CDR3 nucleotides read TGTGCCAGCAGCTCGGGGGGGGGTTGGAATGAGCAGTTCTTC. V usage is TRBV7-9 and J usage is TRBJ2-1, with TRBD2 identical over 8 bases. Germline V gives CDR1 SEHNR, CDR2 FQNEAQ (reference sequence). After removal of 4 bases from V and 7 bases from J, the junction contained 6 bases not matched to a gene. The CDR3 loop spans 14 amino acids.

The chain carries TRBV7-9 and TRBJ2-1, with D tentatively TRBD1 (5 bases). Germline V CDR1 and CDR2: SEHNR, FQNEAQ (reference sequence). CDR3 length: 19 residues. V shed 3 bases and J shed 0 bases, with 21 bases lying between them. The CDR3 DNA sequence: TGTGCCAGCAGCTTCCGCACCGGGCAGGGTAGGTTCTCCTACAATGAGCAGTTCTTC. Translating it yields CASSFRTGQGRFSYNEQFF.

V gene TRBV24-1 combines with J gene TRBJ2-1, with no clear D. The germline V and J ends were trimmed by 4 bases and 3 bases, with 6 bases remaining between them. This CDR3 comprises 13 residues. Germline lookup yields CDR1 KGHDR and CDR2 SFDVKD. The CDR3 sequence: CATSDQRYNEQFF. The DNA of the CDR3 is TGTGCCACCAGTGACCAGCGCTACAATGAGCAGTTCTTC.